Below, 15 T cell receptor beta chains from the same sample are listed, as sequenced in a study of Ad26.COV2.S vaccination and SARS-CoV-2 variants. Treatment indicated: some 19 received Ad26.COV2.S at low or high dose, single or two shots; a few received placebo; per-sample allocation not given. Collection of the samples took place on day 63 after the first injection of vaccine or placebo. Repertoires were generated with immunoSEQ multiplex PCR, while TCRdb's copy carries only in-frame clones and drops some. The sample records some 340,000 clones, around four fifths being singletons. The sample in question was peripheral blood, obtained in a trial of Ad26.COV2.S vaccine versus placebo. These receptor sequences come from a person between 18 and 59 years old who received the Ad26.COV2.S COVID-19 vaccine or a placebo.

The V and J genes are TRBV6-1 and TRBJ2-5; tentatively, D is TRBD1 or TRBD2 (5 bases each). The CDR3 extends over 11 amino acids. CDR1 is MNHNS, CDR2 SASEGT, per germline. V lost 0 bases and J 9 bases, leaving 5 bases between the germline ends. CDR3 region: CASSEAGAQYF. DNA for the CDR3: TGTGCCAGCAGTGAAGCGGGGGCCCAGTACTTC.

The chain is built from TRBV3-1 (or the pseudogene TRBV3-2) and TRBJ1-5; a possible D gene is TRBD1 (6 bases). Trimming pared 0 bases from V and 7 bases from J, leaving 13 bases between. The V gene's germline CDR1 is LGHDT and CDR2 YNNKEL (reference sequence). The CDR3 totals 15 residues. This CDR3 is CASSQDSEGGQPQHF. The CDR3 bases are TGTGCCAGCAGCCAAGATAGCGAGGGGGGGCAGCCCCAGCATTTT.

The chain carries TRBV4-1 and TRBJ2-7; TRBD1 agrees at 8 bases. The CDR3 spans 14 residues. Germline CDR1 is MGHRA and CDR2 is YSYEKL. V lost 1 base to trimming and J lost 2 bases; unmatched junction nucleotides: 1. CDR3: CASSQGTGPYEQYF. In DNA, the CDR3 is TGCGCCAGCAGCCAAGGGACAGGGCCCTACGAGCAGTACTTC.

The CDR3 coding sequence is TGTGCCAGCAGCCCTAGTACGGAGGGCTCCTATAATTCACCCCTCCACTTT. It yields the protein CASSPSTEGSYNSPLHF. The genes are TRBV7-8 and TRBJ1-6, with no clear D. Trimming pared 5 bases from V and 0 bases from J, leaving 14 bases between. The CDR3 sequence is 17 residues long. Germline values: CDR1 SGHVS, CDR2 FQNEAQ.

The chain links TRBV28 to TRBJ1-1, with unresolved D. V was clipped by 8 bases and J by 0 bases, with 10 bases between them. The germline V gene encodes CDR1 MDHEN and CDR2 SYDVKM. This CDR3 comprises 13 residues. CDR3: CASLRRMNTEAFF. DNA for the CDR3: TGTGCCAGCCTTAGGAGGATGAACACTGAAGCTTTCTTT.

The genes are TRBV5-1 and TRBJ2-1; TRBD1 is a possible D gene (6 bases). Germline V gives CDR1 SGHRS, CDR2 YFSETQ. There are 14 residues in the CDR3. The V and J ends lost 2 bases and 9 bases respectively, with 15 bases between them. The CDR3 bases are TGCGCCAGCAGCTTAGACCCCCAAGGGGGTGAGCAGTTCTTC. Its protein product is CASSLDPQGGEQFF.

Points on this clone: A far larger clone is only one base removed, so a read error is likely. The rearrangement links TRBV6-5 to TRBJ1-2; 7 bases align to TRBD1. The V segment lost 5 bases and the J segment 3 bases; nucleotides outside the gene matches: 0. The CDR3 has 12 residues. Germline CDR1 reads MNHEY; CDR2 reads SVGAGI. CDR3 bases: TGTGCCAGCAGTACAGGGGACTATGGCTACACCTTC. It specifies CASSTGDYGYTF.

For the CDR3, the DNA is TGTGCCAGTAGTGGCAGGGTCGCTGGCTACACCTTC. It yields the protein CASSGRVAGYTF. The chain recombines TRBV19 with TRBJ1-2, with D tentatively TRBD1 (5 bases). This CDR3 comprises 12 residues. V was cut by 5 bases and J by 7 bases, with 11 bases left in between. Germline values: CDR1 LNHDA, CDR2 SQIVND (reference sequence).

This chain uses TRBV30 with TRBJ1-1, with D uncertain. This CDR3 region has 12 residues. Germline CDR1 reads GTSNPN; CDR2 reads SVGIG (reference sequence). Trimming shortened V by 5 bases and J by 0 bases, and 7 bases separated the two germline ends. The CDR3 region has the DNA TGTGCCTGGGGCCTCATGAACACTGAAGCTTTCTTT. Translation gives CAWGLMNTEAFF.

This chain links TRBV6-5 with TRBJ2-3; D call uncertain. Germline V gene sequence: CDR1 MNHEY, CDR2 SVGAGI. V lost 0 bases and J lost 6, with 1 base in between. CDR3 length equals 11 residues. CDR3 sequence reads: CASSYSDTQYF. Written as DNA, the CDR3 is TGTGCCAGCAGTTACTCGGATACGCAGTATTTT.

The chain recombines TRBV5-1 with TRBJ1-3, with D perhaps TRBD1 (6 bases). CDR3 length: 16 amino acids. Per germline, CDR1 SGHRS and CDR2 YFSETQ. Trimming stripped 0 bases from V and 0 bases from J, with 10 bases between. CDR3 nucleotides: TGCGCCAGCAGCTTGGCAGGGGTACGCTCTGGAAACACCATATATTTT. Translated, it gives CASSLAGVRSGNTIYF.

On this clone: Other DNA sequences within the sample encode an identical CDR3. The genes are TRBV5-1 and TRBJ1-3, with TRBD1 matching over 8 bases. The V segment lost 4 bases and the J segment 3 bases; nucleotides outside the gene matches: 3. The CDR3 is 14 residues long. Looked up from germline, CDR1 is SGHRS and CDR2 is YFSETQ. CDR3 residues: CASSPGTGGNTIYF. The CDR3 DNA reads as TGCGCCAGCAGCCCGGGGACAGGTGGAAACACCATATATTTT.

V usage is TRBV10-3 and J usage is TRBJ2-2; 12 nucleotides line up with TRBD2. Germline CDR1 and CDR2: ENHRY and SYGVKD. V lost 3 bases, J lost 10 bases, and 6 bases stayed unmatched. This CDR3 is 15 amino acids long. In nucleotides, the CDR3 is TGTGCCATCAGTGACCCGGGACTAGCGGGTGTGGAGCTGTTTTTT. Residues: CAISDPGLAGVELFF.

The V and J genes are TRBV9 and TRBJ1-2; D unresolved. Germline CDR1 is SGDLS and CDR2 is YYNGEE. This CDR3 has 13 amino acids. Trimming stripped 0 bases from V and 5 bases from J, with 8 bases between. CDR3 protein: CASSVDIQYGYTF. The DNA for the CDR3 is TGTGCCAGCAGCGTAGACATACAATATGGCTACACCTTC.

The V and J genes are TRBV5-1 and TRBJ2-2; 12 bases line up with TRBD2. CDR3 length equals 18 residues. V lost 2 bases and J lost 2; bases outside the gene matches: 7. Germline V gene data show CDR1 as SGHRS and CDR2 as YFSETQ. The CDR3 DNA sequence: TGCGCCAGCAGCTTCCCCCTAGCGGGGGGGTTTAACACCGGGGAGCTGTTTTTT. Amino acids: CASSFPLAGGFNTGELFF.